The 21 T cell receptor beta chains presented below share a single source sample, sequenced in a study of blood T cells in healthy people across ages. PCR was performed a second time for about 7 to 12 cycles using a sample-barcoded 5' primer and a J-beta primer mix. TCRdb re-derived calls from the 5' RACE reads in MiXCR, one entry per CDR3 protein. The sample consists of about 640,000 distinct CDR3 sequences, 40% to 50% of them appearing once. The sequenced sample consisted of blood. These receptor sequences come from an older man in good health.

The chain employs TRBV3-1 and TRBJ2-7; no clear D. Near its end, the DNA agrees better with TRBJ2-4, so the J call may be wrong. This CDR3 is built from 16 residues. From germline, CDR1 is LGHDT and CDR2 YNNKEL (reference sequence). CDR3 loop: CASSQELTPRANIQYF. In DNA form, the CDR3 reads TGTGCCAGCAGCCAAGAACTAACTCCGAGAGCAAACATTCAGTACTTC.

The rearrangement links TRBV9 to TRBJ2-2, with no clear D. CDR1 is SGDLS, CDR2 YYNGEE, per germline. The CDR3 covers 15 residues. The ends were cut back, 0 bases at V and 1 base at J, with 7 bases in the middle. This CDR3 is CASSVALRNTGELFF. The CDR3 DNA follows: TGTGCCAGCAGCGTAGCGCTCAGGAACACCGGGGAGCTGTTTTTT.

The chain is built from TRBV3-1 and TRBJ2-5, with D perhaps matching TRBD1 or TRBD2 (6 bases each). V dropped 9 bases and J dropped 11 bases, with 25 bases sitting between them. From germline, CDR1 is LGHDT and CDR2 YNNKEL (reference sequence). This CDR3 has 14 residues. The CDR3 DNA is TGTGCCAGTAACCAACGGGGGCCTAGCAATGAGCAGTACTTC. Its protein is CASNQRGPSNEQYF.

This clonotype was seen more than once but under ten times. The rearrangement links TRBV6-1 to TRBJ2-2, with TRBD2 matching over 10 bases. V was pared by 4 bases and J by 3 bases, with 5 bases of the junction left unmatched. CDR3 size: 16 residues. The germline V gene has CDR1 MNHNS and CDR2 SASEGT. The CDR3 loop reads CASSVTSGDYTGELFF. The CDR3 DNA is TGTGCCAGCAGTGTAACTAGCGGGGACTACACCGGGGAGCTGTTTTTT.

Points on this clonotype: This may be a read error, as it is one base from a much larger clone. The chain couples TRBV2 to TRBJ2-5; 8 bases match TRBD2. The CDR3 is 14 amino acids. With V trimmed by 7 bases and J by 11 bases, 15 bases remained unmatched. The germline V gene has CDR1 SNHLY and CDR2 FYNNEI. CDR3 sequence (DNA): TGTGCCAGCAAGACAGCGGGAGCCTACAATGAGCAGTACTTC. Residues: CASKTAGAYNEQYF.

Note on this clonotype: This may be a read error: a much more frequent sequence differs by one nucleotide. The rearrangement links TRBV27 to TRBJ2-3; D unclear. V lost 2 bases and J 2 bases, leaving 11 bases between the germline ends. Germline V gene sequence: CDR1 MNHEY, CDR2 SMNVEV (reference sequence). The CDR3 contains 15 residues. In nucleotides, the CDR3 is TGTGCCAGCAGTTTAATCGCCGCGGTCACAGATACGCAGTATTTT. This encodes CASSLIAAVTDTQYF.

This clonotype was seen at least ten times. The CDR3 spells CASSMNSGRDTQYF. In DNA, the CDR3 is TGTGCCAGTAGTATGAACAGTGGAAGAGATACGCAGTATTTT. This chain connects TRBV19 to TRBJ2-3, with D unresolved. Germline V lookup: CDR1 LNHDA, CDR2 SQIVND (reference sequence). CDR3 size: 14 residues. V was clipped by 3 bases and J by 5 bases, with 12 bases between them.

The CDR3 protein is CASRMTLSTDTQYF. The CDR3 nucleotides are TGTGCCAGCAGAATGACCCTTAGCACAGATACGCAGTATTTT. The V and J genes are TRBV6-1 and TRBJ2-3; D unresolved. Germline CDR1 is MNHNS and CDR2 is SASEGT. The CDR3 loop spans 14 amino acids. The germline V and J ends were trimmed by 6 bases and 0 bases, with 10 bases remaining between them.

Concerning this clonotype itself: Its ends do not fully match the called genes, so a read error is possible. CDR3 residues: CASSKDAQGYEQYF. DNA of the CDR3: TGCGCCAGCAGCAAAGACGCACAGGGGTATGAGCAGTACTTC. The chain couples TRBV4-1 to TRBJ2-7; 7 bases line up with TRBD1. CDR1 MGHRA and CDR2 YSYEKL come from the germline V gene. This CDR3 is 14 amino acids long.

The genes are TRBV12-3 or TRBV12-4 and TRBJ2-1, with 8 nucleotides matching TRBD1. The CDR3 extends over 17 amino acids. The junction had 18 bases not matched to a gene; V was cut back by 1 base and J by 13 bases. The CDR3: CASSLGITGGIRETQFF. The CDR3 DNA follows: TGTGCCAGCAGTTTAGGGATAACAGGGGGGATCAGGGAGACCCAGTTCTTC.

This clonotype occurred many times. V gene TRBV20-1 combines with J gene TRBJ1-1; unclear D gene. The CDR3 totals 15 residues. Trimming stripped 6 bases from V and 1 base from J, with 18 bases between. The germline gives CDR1 DFQATT, CDR2 SNEGSKA (reference sequence). The DNA for the CDR3 is TGCAGTGCCCCTCGAGGCGCACAGACGAACACTGAAGCTTTCTTT. Residues: CSAPRGAQTNTEAFF.

This clonotype showed up just a few times. The chain links TRBV6-5 to TRBJ2-7, with TRBD1 matching over 9 bases. The CDR3 contains 15 residues. V shed 0 bases and J 6 bases; nucleotides not matched to a gene: 6. CDR1 and CDR2 (germline): MNHEY, SVGAGI. Here the CDR3 reads CASSYSNRGRIEQYF. CDR3 coding DNA: TGTGCCAGCAGTTACTCGAACAGGGGGCGGATCGAGCAGTACTTC.

The rearrangement joins TRBV24-1 to TRBJ2-5; TRBD1 agrees at 7 bases. The CDR3 extends over 15 amino acids. Germline values: CDR1 KGHDR, CDR2 SFDVKD. V lost 3 bases, J lost 3 bases, and 6 bases stayed unmatched. DNA for the CDR3: TGTGCCACCAGTGATGCCACAGGGGCAGAAGAGACCCAGTACTTC. It translates to CATSDATGAEETQYF.

This clonotype was seen only once. The chain couples TRBV4-2 to TRBJ2-7; D assignment may be TRBD1 or TRBD2 (5 bases each). Germline CDR1 and CDR2: LGHNA and YNFKEQ. Trimming pared 1 base from V and 1 base from J, leaving 14 bases between. The CDR3 is made up of 16 amino acids. The CDR3 DNA follows: TGTGCCAGCAGCCAAGCCGGGACCGCACTTTCCTACGAGCAGTACTTC. Protein sequence: CASSQAGTALSYEQYF.

As to this clonotype: One junction end does not reproduce the germline sequence, and a read error may be involved. The V gene is TRBV5-1, the J gene TRBJ2-3, with D maybe TRBD2 (5 bases). The CDR3 has 15 amino acids. Looked up from germline, CDR1 is SGHRS and CDR2 is YFSETQ. The CDR3 sequence: CPSSPRGKVADTQYF. Here the CDR3 DNA reads TGCCCCAGCAGCCCTAGAGGGAAGGTGGCAGATACGCAGTATTTT.

This clonotype has a handful of counts. The rearrangement uses TRBV6-5 and TRBJ2-2; TRBD1 is a possible D gene (5 bases). Germline V gene sequence: CDR1 MNHEY, CDR2 SVGAGI. Trimming cost V 0 bases and J 4 bases, with 9 bases left between them. This CDR3 is built from 15 residues. The CDR3 coding sequence is TGTGCCAGCAGTTACTCGAGGACACCCACCGGGGAGCTGTTTTTT. Translated: CASSYSRTPTGELFF.

The chain employs TRBV7-2 and TRBJ2-1, with D unclear. The J call may be wrong; the DNA end is better matched by TRBJ2-7. Germline loops: CDR1 SGHTA, CDR2 FQGNSA. The CDR3 covers 14 residues. CDR3 sequence reads: CASSLAQNHNEQYF. For the CDR3, the DNA is TGTGCCAGCAGCTTAGCGCAGAATCACAATGAGCAGTACTTC.

This clonotype was detected ten times or more. The CDR3 DNA is TGTGCCAGCAGCTTAGCTGACGGATCCGGACAGCCCCAGCATTTT. It is translated as CASSLADGSGQPQHF. The chain combines TRBV7-2 with TRBJ1-5, with no clear D. From germline, CDR1 is SGHTA and CDR2 FQGNSA. The CDR3 has 15 residues. V shed 0 bases and J shed 7 bases, with 13 bases lying between them.

This clonotype was counted at least ten times. The chain combines TRBV7-2 with TRBJ2-5; perhaps TRBD2 as D (6 bases). The CDR3 covers 16 residues. V was trimmed by 5 bases and J by 6 bases, leaving 22 bases between them. Looked up from germline, CDR1 is SGHTA and CDR2 is FQGNSA. DNA of the CDR3: TGTGCCAGCAGCCCCCTGGCAGCGGGTGGACTCCAGACCCAGTACTTC. It translates to CASSPLAAGGLQTQYF.

This clonotype has a handful of counts. The chain combines TRBV20-1 with TRBJ1-1; TRBD1 is a possible D gene (5 bases). Germline V lookup: CDR1 DFQATT, CDR2 SNEGSKA (reference sequence). Trimming took off 5 bases at V and 0 bases at J, with 13 bases between the two ends. CDR3 length: 14 residues. CDR3: CSAEGPPVNTEAFF. The CDR3 region has the DNA TGCAGTGCTGAGGGACCGCCAGTGAACACTGAAGCTTTCTTT.

About this clonotype itself: This may arise from a read error, as a much more abundant clone is one base away. The rearrangement uses TRBV25-1 and TRBJ2-6, with D possibly matching TRBD1 (5 bases). CDR3 size: 16 residues. In germline, CDR1 is MGHDK, CDR2 SYGVNS. This CDR3 is CASSESGISGASVLTF. DNA of the CDR3: TGTGCCAGCAGTGAATCGGGCATCTCTGGGGCCAGCGTCCTGACTTTC.